Each of the 28 T cell receptor beta chains below was sequenced from the same sample in a study of cytomegalovirus exposure and HLA in healthy donors. The PCR used 60 Vbeta and 13 Jbeta primers. Data came from immunoSEQ multiplex PCR; TCRdb stores just in-frame clones and leaves some out. The repertoire holds 300,000 or so clones, approximately 84% seen once, with 2% in the top ten. Sequencing used PBMCs. These receptors were collected from a woman in her thirties or forties in good health and CMV-seropositive.

CDR3 coding DNA: TGTGCCAGTAGTCCGGGACAGGGGATGTATGGCTACACCTTC. Protein sequence: CASSPGQGMYGYTF. The chain is built from TRBV19 and TRBJ1-2; TRBD1 aligns across 10 bases. CDR3 size: 14 residues. Per germline, CDR1 LNHDA and CDR2 SQIVND (reference sequence). V lost 5 bases and J lost 5; bases outside the gene matches: 5.

The chain couples TRBV28 to TRBJ1-4, with D perhaps matching TRBD1 (5 bases). The germline gives CDR1 MDHEN, CDR2 SYDVKM. V lost 7 bases to trimming and J lost 4 bases, with 13 bases between them. CDR3 length: 14 amino acids. Here the CDR3 DNA reads TGTGCCAGCATGGCGGGACGAAATAATGAAAAACTGTTTTTT. It translates to CASMAGRNNEKLFF.

The rearrangement joins TRBV7-8 to TRBJ1-5; 8 positions match TRBD1. The CDR3 consists of 17 residues. V trimming: 4 bases; J trimming: 3 bases; junction bases outside the gene matches: 11. CDR1 SGHVS and CDR2 FQNEAQ come from the germline V gene. The CDR3 DNA follows: TGTGCCAGCAGCTCCCTAGGCCGGGACAGGAACAATCAGCCCCAGCATTTT. Translating gives CASSSLGRDRNNQPQHF.

The V and J genes are TRBV5-1 and TRBJ2-3; TRBD2 is a possible D gene (5 bases). Germline lookup yields CDR1 SGHRS and CDR2 YFSETQ. V gave up 0 bases and J gave up 2 bases, with 13 bases separating them. CDR3 length: 16 residues. The CDR3 loop reads CASSLGEGYPTDTQYF. The DNA for the CDR3 is TGCGCCAGCAGCTTGGGAGAGGGCTACCCCACAGATACGCAGTATTTT. Full variable domain (rest looked up from reference TRBV5-1 and TRBJ2-3): KAGVTQTPRYLIKTRGQQVTLSCSPISGHRSVSWYQQTPGQGLQFLFEYFSETQRNKGNFPGRFSGRQFSNSRSEMNVSTLELGDSALYLCASSLGEGYPTDTQYFGPGTRLTVL.

In its sample, this clone was seen a few times. The V call is TRBV11-1, the J call TRBJ1-4, with a tentative D call TRBD1 (6 bases). CDR1 SGHAT and CDR2 FQDESV come from the germline V gene (reference sequence). This CDR3 has 15 amino acids. Trimming stripped 5 bases from V and 8 bases from J, with 18 bases between. CDR3: CASSLGTIKGEKLFF. The CDR3 DNA reads as TGTGCCAGCAGCCTCGGGACAATTAAAGGAGAAAAACTGTTTTTT.

V is TRBV6-1 and J is TRBJ2-6; 7 bases fit TRBD1. Germline V gene sequence: CDR1 MNHNS, CDR2 SASEGT. The CDR3 has 14 amino acids. V gave up 5 bases and J gave up 2 bases; unmatched junction bases: 0. The CDR3 sequence: CASSTGAGANVLTF. The CDR3 nucleotides are TGTGCCAGCAGTACAGGGGCTGGGGCCAACGTCCTGACTTTC.

The chain employs TRBV2 and TRBJ1-1, with D unclear. Germline CDR1 reads SNHLY; CDR2 reads FYNNEI. V was trimmed by 6 bases and J by 1 base, leaving 12 bases between them. The CDR3 spans 14 residues. CDR3 protein: CASRQTPGNTEAFF. CDR3 nucleotides: TGTGCCAGCAGGCAGACACCAGGGAACACTGAAGCTTTCTTT.

The DNA for the CDR3 is TGTGCCTGCCCTCACCAGGGGAGGGGGTCTGGCTACACCTTC. Translation: CACPHQGRGSGYTF. The genes are TRBV30 and TRBJ1-2, with a possible D match to TRBD1 (6 bases). The CDR3 consists of 14 residues. Per the germline V gene, CDR1 is GTSNPN and CDR2 is SVGIG (reference sequence). The V end lost 6 bases, the J end lost 7 bases, and 21 bases lay between the germline ends.

This clone has only one observation. Other nucleotide sequences in the sample specify the same CDR3. The chain uses TRBV18 and TRBJ2-2, with D uncertain. CDR1 and CDR2 from the germline V gene are KGHSH and LQKENI. The CDR3 extends over 14 amino acids. The V gene lost 3 bases and the J gene lost 1 base, with 6 bases spanning the gap. Here the CDR3 reads CASSPTQNTGELFF. In DNA, the CDR3 is TGTGCCAGCTCACCCACACAGAACACCGGGGAGCTGTTTTTT.

V gene TRBV18 combines with J gene TRBJ2-3; D not certain. Germline assignment: CDR1 KGHSH and CDR2 LQKENI. The CDR3 contains 14 residues. Trimming stripped 2 bases from V and 2 bases from J, with 8 bases between. The CDR3 protein is CASSPAVITDTQYF. For the CDR3, the DNA is TGTGCCAGCTCACCAGCGGTGATCACAGATACGCAGTATTTT. Using reference TRBV18 and TRBJ2-3 for the parts outside the CDR3, the full variable domain is NAGVMQNPRHLVRRRGQEARLRCSPMKGHSHVYWYRQLPEEGLKFMVYLQKENIIDESGMPKERFSAEFPKEGPSILRIQQVVRGDSAAYFCASSPAVITDTQYFGPGTRLTVL.

V and J are TRBV7-2 and TRBJ1-1; no reliable D call. The CDR3 runs 14 residues. CDR1 SGHTA and CDR2 FQGNSA come from the germline V gene. The V end was cut by 2 bases, the J end by 0 bases, with 7 bases between. CDR3 sequence reads: CASSLMEMNTEAFF. In DNA, the CDR3 is TGTGCCAGCAGCTTAATGGAGATGAACACTGAAGCTTTCTTT.

The chain recombines TRBV19 with TRBJ1-5, with 7 bases fitting TRBD1. V lost 1 base to trimming and J lost 1 base; unmatched junction nucleotides: 4. This CDR3 has 16 residues. Germline lookup yields CDR1 LNHDA and CDR2 SQIVND (reference sequence). CDR3 DNA: TGTGCCAGTAGTATAGTTAAGGGGGCGAGCAATCAGCCCCAGCATTTT. This sequence encodes CASSIVKGASNQPQHF.

The J gene is TRBJ2-2, the V gene TRBV19; D not certain. V was clipped by 1 base and J by 6 bases, with 6 bases between them. CDR3 length: 13 residues. Per germline, CDR1 LNHDA and CDR2 SQIVND (reference sequence). This CDR3 is CASSIVQAGELFF. The DNA of the CDR3 is TGTGCCAGTAGTATAGTGCAGGCCGGGGAGCTGTTTTTT. The full variable domain, rest sourced from reference TRBV19 and TRBJ2-2, is DGGITQSPKYLFRKEGQNVTLSCEQNLNHDAMYWYRQDPGQGLRLIYYSQIVNDFQKGDIAEGYSVSREKKESFPLTVTSAQKNPTAFYLCASSIVQAGELFFGEGSRLTVL.

The chain couples TRBV18 to TRBJ1-5, with a possible D match to TRBD1 (5 bases). The ends were cut back, 5 bases at V and 0 bases at J, with 14 bases in the middle. The CDR3 consists of 16 residues. The germline V gene has CDR1 KGHSH and CDR2 LQKENI. Here the CDR3 reads CASSTDGAYSNQPQHF. CDR3 nucleotide sequence: TGTGCCAGCTCAACCGATGGGGCCTATAGCAATCAGCCCCAGCATTTT.

Points on this clone: The sample contains more than one DNA sequence encoding this CDR3. The chain is built from TRBV19 and TRBJ2-1, with a tentative D call TRBD2 (5 bases). This CDR3 spans 12 amino acids. CDR1 LNHDA and CDR2 SQIVND come from the germline V gene (reference sequence). V shed 1 base and J shed 10 bases, with 8 bases lying between them. The CDR3 DNA follows: TGTGCCAGTAGTATAGGAGGGTCGGAGCAGTTCTTC. It specifies CASSIGGSEQFF.

V usage is TRBV4-3 and J usage is TRBJ1-3; D gene ambiguous. Trimming shortened V by 2 bases and J by 0 bases, and 11 bases separated the two germline ends. The CDR3 is 16 amino acids. Germline lookup yields CDR1 LGHNA and CDR2 YSLEER. Here the CDR3 DNA reads TGCGCCAGCAGCCAACTCCTTACTAGCTCTGGAAACACCATATATTTT. This sequence encodes CASSQLLTSSGNTIYF.

This clone was counted once. J is TRBJ2-6 and V is TRBV4-3; 9 bases agree with TRBD2. V dropped 0 bases and J dropped 2; count of bases not matched to a gene: 2. The length of the CDR3 is 17 residues. CDR1 and CDR2 (germline): LGHNA, YSLEER. CDR3 amino acids: CASSQEVAGAGANVLTF. The CDR3 DNA reads as TGCGCCAGCAGCCAAGAAGTAGCGGGAGCTGGGGCCAACGTCCTGACTTTC.

This rearrangement joins TRBV5-1 to TRBJ2-5; 9 positions agree with TRBD1. The DNA end lines up better with TRBJ2-7; the J call may be wrong. The CDR3 sequence is 16 residues long. In germline, CDR1 is SGHRS, CDR2 YFSETQ. Written as DNA, the CDR3 is TGCGCCAGCAGCAGTGTAATTGGACAGGGGTCCTACGAGCAGTACTTC. Translating it yields CASSSVIGQGSYEQYF.

The chain employs TRBV19 and TRBJ1-2; D is undetermined. Germline-derived CDR1 and CDR2 are LNHDA and SQIVND (reference sequence). V shed 3 bases and J shed 10 bases, with 21 bases lying between them. The CDR3 contains 15 residues. CDR3 region: CASSMYVETIGVYTF. CDR3 in DNA: TGTGCCAGTAGTATGTACGTCGAGACAATAGGCGTCTACACCTTC.

The genes are TRBV6-1 and TRBJ2-3; a weak D match, TRBD2 (6 bases). V was clipped by 0 bases and J by 5 bases, with 6 bases between them. The CDR3 is 13 amino acids. Germline CDR1 and CDR2: MNHNS and SASEGT. DNA for the CDR3: TGTGCCAGCAGTGAAGCGCGGGGAGATACGCAGTATTTT. Its translation: CASSEARGDTQYF.

The genes are TRBV25-1 and TRBJ2-2; 7 bases map to TRBD1. Germline CDR1 is MGHDK and CDR2 is SYGVNS. V shed 3 bases and J 7 bases; nucleotides not matched to a gene: 5. The length of the CDR3 is 14 residues. CDR3 nucleotide sequence: TGTGCCAGCAGTGAGCGACAGGGAGTCGGGGAGCTGTTTTTT. It yields the protein CASSERQGVGELFF. Variable domain in full (rest from reference TRBV25-1 and TRBJ2-2): EADIYQTPRYLVIGTGKKITLECSQTMGHDKMYWYQQDPGMELHLIHYSYGVNSTEKGDLSSESTVSRIRTEHFPLTLESARPSHTSQYLCASSERQGVGELFFGEGSRLTVL.

The chain uses TRBV4-1 and TRBJ2-3, with 12 nucleotides matching TRBD2. V lost 1 base, J lost 1 base, and 3 bases stayed unmatched. CDR1 and CDR2 from the germline V gene are MGHRA and YSYEKL. This CDR3 region has 17 residues. CDR3 residues: CASSQGGLAGRTDTQYF. CDR3 nucleotides: TGCGCCAGCAGCCAAGGGGGACTAGCGGGTCGCACAGATACGCAGTATTTT.

J is TRBJ1-2 and V is TRBV20-1; D is undetermined. V lost 5 bases and J lost 4, with 8 bases in between. The CDR3 extends over 11 amino acids. Germline V gene data show CDR1 as DFQATT and CDR2 as SNEGSKA (reference sequence). CDR3: CSAPAGYGYTF. For the CDR3, the DNA is TGCAGTGCTCCGGCAGGCTATGGCTACACCTTC.

The V gene is TRBV7-9, the J gene TRBJ2-3; 8 nucleotides align to TRBD2. CDR1 and CDR2 (germline): SEHNR, FQNEAQ (reference sequence). V shed 1 base and J 4 bases; nucleotides not matched to a gene: 13. The CDR3 is 18 amino acids. The chain's CDR3 is CASSLGTLSRGDSDTQYF. Here the CDR3 DNA reads TGTGCCAGCAGCTTAGGAACCCTATCGCGGGGGGACTCAGATACGCAGTATTTT. Based on the CDR3 plus reference TRBV7-9 and TRBJ2-3, the full variable domain is DTGVSQNPRHKITKRGQNVTFRCDPISEHNRLYWYRQTLGQGPEFLTYFQNEAQLEKSRLLSDRFSAERPKGSFSTLEIQRTEQGDSAMYLCASSLGTLSRGDSDTQYFGPGTRLTVL.

This sequence joins TRBV14 and TRBJ2-7; tentative D call: TRBD1 (5 bases). V lost 3 bases, J lost 1 base, and 10 bases lay in between. Germline V gene lookup returns CDR1 SGHDN and CDR2 FVKESK. CDR3 length: 14 amino acids. The DNA of the CDR3 is TGTGCCAGCAGCCAGCTCGGACAATCCTACGAGCAGTACTTC. Protein sequence: CASSQLGQSYEQYF.

J is TRBJ2-3 and V is TRBV6-1; 9 bases agree with TRBD2. Germline V lookup: CDR1 MNHNS, CDR2 SASEGT. The CDR3 totals 20 residues. V lost 3 bases to trimming and J lost 2 bases; unmatched junction nucleotides: 18. CDR3 DNA: TGTGCCAGCAGTGATACCTTCTACGTGAGGACTAGCGAGACCACAGATACGCAGTATTTT. Its translation: CASSDTFYVRTSETTDTQYF.

There are a few counts of this clone. The V and J genes are TRBV4-2 and TRBJ1-4, with 8 bases that match TRBD1. V shed 1 base, J shed 2 bases, and the junction held 0 bases outside the gene matches. The CDR3 consists of 15 residues. Germline values: CDR1 LGHNA, CDR2 YNFKEQ. CDR3 sequence (DNA): TGTGCCAGCAGCCAAGGGACAGGGACTAATGAAAAACTGTTTTTT. Protein sequence: CASSQGTGTNEKLFF.

The chain is built from TRBV6-6 and TRBJ2-7; TRBD2 aligns across 11 bases. Germline CDR1 and CDR2: MNHNY and SVGAGI (reference sequence). This CDR3 comprises 14 residues. Trimming cost V 5 bases and J 1 base; bases outside gene matches: 1. The CDR3 DNA reads TGTGCCAGCAGTGGGACTAGCGGATCCTACGAGCAGTACTTC. Its translation: CASSGTSGSYEQYF.